The 17 T cell receptor beta chains below were found in one sample sequenced in a study of identical twins. From the 5' RACE reads, TCRdb called clonotypes with MiXCR, one entry per CDR3 protein. Of around 160,000 distinct CDR3 sequences listed, 3% to 4.5% are singletons. Material: memory T cells sorted from blood. The receptors shown here come from a man between 18 and 29 years old in good health.

With regard to this clonotype: The conserved phenylalanine or tryptophan is not found at the CDR3 terminus, so this likely reflects a read error. This sequence joins TRBV11-1 and TRBJ2-1; 7 positions agree with TRBD2. J gave up 6 bases and V 2 bases, and 16 bases lay outside the gene matches. From germline, CDR1 is SGHAT and CDR2 FQDESV (reference sequence). The CDR3 is made up of 18 amino acids. CDR3 coding DNA: TGTGCCAGCAGCTTACAGCGGGCTAGCGGAACGTTTCGCAATGAGCAGTTCGTC. Its protein product is CASSLQRASGTFRNEQFV.

Ten or more counts support this clonotype. The genes are TRBV7-2 and TRBJ2-1; no clear D. CDR1 is SGHTA and CDR2 is FQGNSA in the germline V gene. This CDR3 has 13 amino acids. V dropped 3 bases and J dropped 7 bases, with 10 bases sitting between them. CDR3 coding DNA: TGTGCCAGCAGCTTGACTTGGGAAAATGAGCAGTTCTTC. The encoded protein is CASSLTWENEQFF. The whole variable domain, filled in from reference TRBV7-2 and TRBJ2-1, reads GAGVSQSPSNKVTEKGKDVELRCDPISGHTALYWYRQSLGQGLEFLIYFQGNSAPDKSGLPSDRFSAERTGGSVSTLTIQRTQQEDSAVYLCASSLTWENEQFFGPGTRLTVL.

This clonotype turned up a few times. V is TRBV6-5 and J is TRBJ2-5, with D hard to call. This CDR3 comprises 16 residues. Germline V gene lookup returns CDR1 MNHEY and CDR2 SVGAGI. Trimming took off 2 bases at V and 5 bases at J, with 18 bases between the two ends. CDR3 loop: CASSYPTESVRETQYF. The DNA of the CDR3 is TGTGCCAGCAGTTACCCGACCGAATCAGTAAGGGAGACCCAGTACTTC.

This clonotype has at least ten counts. The chain uses TRBV12-3 or TRBV12-4 and TRBJ2-3, with no clear D. The CDR3 length is 15 residues. V lost 1 base, J lost 1 base, and 9 bases lay in between. The chain's CDR3 is CASSLGTPGTDTQYF. In DNA, the CDR3 is TGTGCCAGCAGTTTAGGGACCCCGGGCACAGATACGCAGTATTTT.

This clonotype was recorded a few times. The rearrangement uses TRBV4-2 and TRBJ1-5; a weak D match, TRBD1 (6 bases). Germline V gene data show CDR1 as LGHNA and CDR2 as YNFKEQ. The CDR3 is 14 residues long. Trimming stripped 0 bases from V and 15 bases from J, with 18 bases between. CDR3 bases: TGTGCCAGCAGCCAAGATACAGAGATAGGGGGGGTGCATTTT. This encodes CASSQDTEIGGVHF.

This clonotype was observed at least ten times. V is TRBV4-2 and J is TRBJ2-7; possibly TRBD2 for D (6 bases). The CDR3 is 15 amino acids. Germline lookup yields CDR1 LGHNA and CDR2 YNFKEQ. V lost 2 bases and J lost 2, with 13 bases in between. CDR3 DNA: TGTGCCAGCAGCCAAAGTGCGCGGGACCCCTACGAGCAGTACTTC. Its translation is CASSQSARDPYEQYF.

This clonotype was detected ten times or more. V and J are TRBV5-4 and TRBJ2-7; 9 bases are shared with TRBD2. This CDR3 spans 15 amino acids. The V gene end was trimmed by 4 bases and the J gene end by 1 base; junction bases not matched to a gene: 6. Germline V lookup: CDR1 SGHNT, CDR2 YYREEE (reference sequence). CDR3 protein: CASSLTSGRSYEQYV. The CDR3, as DNA: TGTGCCAGCAGCCTGACTAGCGGACGGTCCTACGAGCAGTACGTC.

This clonotype has ten or more counts. The rearrangement uses TRBV3-1 and TRBJ2-1; possibly TRBD1 for D (5 bases). Germline values: CDR1 LGHDT, CDR2 YNNKEL (reference sequence). The CDR3 loop spans 14 amino acids. Trimming removed 3 bases at V and 2 bases at J, with 8 bases between. In DNA, the CDR3 is TGTGCCAGCAGCCACCAGGGTCCCTACAATGAGCAGTTCTTC. Protein sequence: CASSHQGPYNEQFF.

The chain is built from TRBV20-1 and TRBJ2-1, with 7 bases lining up with TRBD2. The V segment lost 7 bases and the J segment 8 bases; nucleotides outside the gene matches: 11. The CDR3 runs 13 residues. Germline CDR1 and CDR2: DFQATT and SNEGSKA (reference sequence). The CDR3 region is CSGGGPGGDEQFF. CDR3 sequence (DNA): TGCAGTGGGGGCGGCCCGGGGGGAGATGAGCAGTTCTTC.

This chain uses TRBV30 with TRBJ1-6, with 7 positions matching TRBD1. The V gene's germline CDR1 is GTSNPN and CDR2 SVGIG (reference sequence). This CDR3 has 15 amino acids. V gave up 0 bases and J gave up 13 bases; unmatched junction bases: 12. This CDR3 reads CAWSVPDRESSPLHF. The DNA of the CDR3 is TGTGCCTGGAGTGTACCTGACAGGGAGTCGTCGCCCCTCCACTTT.

This clonotype was recorded at least ten times. This chain connects TRBV6-1 to TRBJ2-3, with 8 bases matching TRBD1. Trimming removed 8 bases from V and 0 bases from J; junction bases left unmatched: 7. CDR1 is MNHNS, CDR2 SASEGT, per germline. The CDR3 length is 15 residues. DNA for the CDR3: TGTGCCAGCTCCACAGGGGGGTACAGCACAGATACGCAGTATTTT. Translation gives CASSTGGYSTDTQYF.

This clonotype has at least ten counts. The rearrangement joins TRBV5-6 to TRBJ2-3; 14 bases line up with TRBD2. Germline V CDR1 and CDR2: SGHDT, YYEEEE. The trim removed 5 bases at V and 6 bases at J, leaving 5 bases unmatched. The CDR3 is 15 amino acids. CDR3 in amino acids: CASRVTSGRADTQYF. The CDR3 DNA sequence: TGTGCCAGCAGGGTGACTAGCGGGAGGGCGGATACGCAGTATTTT.

This clonotype came up many times. The rearrangement links TRBV12-3 or TRBV12-4 to TRBJ2-3, with D possibly being TRBD2 (5 bases). The CDR3 spans 15 residues. Trimming left V 7 bases short and J 6 bases short, with 20 bases between. The CDR3 DNA reads as TGTGCCAGCACGGGGATTAACCGCCTTGGGGATACGCAGTATTTT. This translates into CASTGINRLGDTQYF.

Many counts were recorded for this clonotype. The rearrangement uses TRBV12-3 or TRBV12-4 and TRBJ1-2; D perhaps matches TRBD1 (6 bases). The V and J ends lost 5 bases and 5 bases respectively, with 18 bases between them. CDR3 length: 15 amino acids. CDR3 sequence (DNA): TGTGCCAGCAGTAACATGGGGGCCGGGAAATATGGCTACACCTTC. Protein product: CASSNMGAGKYGYTF.

This clonotype has a count of ten or more. The chain is built from TRBV7-8 and TRBJ2-7; D not resolved. The V and J ends lost 5 bases and 6 bases respectively, with 8 bases between them. Germline values: CDR1 SGHVS, CDR2 FQNEAQ. The CDR3 loop spans 11 amino acids. The CDR3 is CASSIASEQYV. The CDR3 nucleotides read TGTGCCAGCAGCATCGCTAGCGAGCAGTACGTC.

In its sample, this clonotype was seen many times. The V call is TRBV12-3 or TRBV12-4, the J call TRBJ2-3; 8 bases fit TRBD2. Trimming took 8 bases from V and 5 from J; bases not matched to a gene: 12. This CDR3 has 15 residues. The CDR3 coding sequence is TGTGCCAGCGCCCGGGGGGGAAGAGGTTTAGATACGCAGTATTTT. As protein: CASARGGRGLDTQYF.

In its sample, this clonotype was seen many times. This chain links TRBV12-3 or TRBV12-4 with TRBJ2-2; D unclear. V lost 5 bases and J 2 bases, leaving 12 bases between the germline ends. The CDR3 contains 15 residues. The CDR3 region has the DNA TGTGCCAGCAGTAAACATCTCAGTAACACCGGGGAGCTGTTTTTT. This sequence encodes CASSKHLSNTGELFF.